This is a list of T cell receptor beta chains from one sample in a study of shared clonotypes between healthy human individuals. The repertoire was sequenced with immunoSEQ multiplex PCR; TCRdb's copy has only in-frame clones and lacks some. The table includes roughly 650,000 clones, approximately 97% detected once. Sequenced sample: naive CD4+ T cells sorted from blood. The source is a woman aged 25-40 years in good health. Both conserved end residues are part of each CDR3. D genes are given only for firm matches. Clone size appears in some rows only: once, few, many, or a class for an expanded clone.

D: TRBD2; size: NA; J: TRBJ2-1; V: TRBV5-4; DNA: TGTGCCAGCAGCGCCCGGGACTACTACTACAATGAGCAGTTCTTC; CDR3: CASSARDYYYNEQFF
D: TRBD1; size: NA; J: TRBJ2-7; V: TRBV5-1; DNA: TGCGCCAGCAGCCTCGACAGGGGGCGTCAGTACTTC; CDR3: CASSLDRGRQYF
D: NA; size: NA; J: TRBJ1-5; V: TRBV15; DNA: TGTGCCACCAGCAGAGATCGCGGACAGCCCCAGCATTTT; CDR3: CATSRDRGQPQHF
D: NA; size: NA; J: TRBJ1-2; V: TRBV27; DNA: TGTGCCAGCAGTTTATCTAAACAGGTCTATGGCTACACCTTC; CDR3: CASSLSKQVYGYTF
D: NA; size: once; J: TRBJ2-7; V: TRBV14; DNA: TGTGCCAGCAGCCGGACTGGTTCCTACGAGCAGTACTTC; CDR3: CASSRTGSYEQYF
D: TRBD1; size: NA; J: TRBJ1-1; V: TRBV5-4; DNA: TGTGCCAGCAGTTGGGACAGGGAGAGGGCTTTCTTT; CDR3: CASSWDRERAFF
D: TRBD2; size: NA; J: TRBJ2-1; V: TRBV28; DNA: TGTGCCAGCAGTACCCGGACTAGCGGGATAGGCAATGAGCAGTTCTTC; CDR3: CASSTRTSGIGNEQFF
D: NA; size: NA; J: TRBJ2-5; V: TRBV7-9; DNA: TGTGCCAGCAGCTTCTACGGGACGCAGGGCCAAGAGACCCAGTACTTC; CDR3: CASSFYGTQGQETQYF
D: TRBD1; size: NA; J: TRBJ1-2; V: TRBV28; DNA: TGTGCCAGCAGGGTAACAGGGGGCCAGGGTGGCTATGGCTACACCTTC; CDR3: CASRVTGGQGGYGYTF
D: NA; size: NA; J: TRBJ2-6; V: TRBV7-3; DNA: TGTGCCAGCAGCTTCATGGCGGCTGGGGCCAACGTCCTGACTTTC; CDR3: CASSFMAAGANVLTF
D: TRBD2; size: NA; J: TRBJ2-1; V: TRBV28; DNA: TGTGCCAGCAAAAACGGGGGGAAGAACTTCGGCAATGAGCAGTTCTTC; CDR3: CASKNGGKNFGNEQFF
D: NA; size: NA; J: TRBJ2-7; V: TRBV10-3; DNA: TGTGCCATCAGTGAGGCGACGTGGGCCTACGAGCAGTACTTC; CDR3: CAISEATWAYEQYF
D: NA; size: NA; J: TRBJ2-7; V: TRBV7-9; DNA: TGTGCCAGCAGTCGAAGCCTCCACGAGCAGTACTTC; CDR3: CASSRSLHEQYF
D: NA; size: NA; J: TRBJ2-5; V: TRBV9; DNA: TGTGCCAGCAGCGCAGGGGGAGGGTTCCGCCCTTTCCAAGAGACCCAGTACTTC; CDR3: CASSAGGGFRPFQETQYF
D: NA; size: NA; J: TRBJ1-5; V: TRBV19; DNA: TGTGCCAGTAGTATGTCTAGGCAGCCCCAGCATTTT; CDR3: CASSMSRQPQHF
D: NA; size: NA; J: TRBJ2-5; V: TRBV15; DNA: TGTGCCACCAGCAGAGATCTGGCCCAAGAGACCCAGTACTTC; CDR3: CATSRDLAQETQYF
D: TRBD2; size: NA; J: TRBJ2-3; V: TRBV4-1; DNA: TGCGCCAGCAGCCAAGTTCTAGCGGGAGTAGATACGCAGTATTTT; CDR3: CASSQVLAGVDTQYF
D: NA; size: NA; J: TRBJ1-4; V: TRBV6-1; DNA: TGTGCCAGCAGCGTTGTTGAAAAACTGTTTTTT; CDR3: CASSVVEKLFF
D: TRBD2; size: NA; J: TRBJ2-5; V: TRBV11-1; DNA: TGTGCCAGCAGCTTAGCCCTAGCGGGGGGCCAAGAGACCCAGTACTTC; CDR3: CASSLALAGGQETQYF
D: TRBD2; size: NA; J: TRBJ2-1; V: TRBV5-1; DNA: TGCGCCAGCAGCCCCGGGACTAGCTCCTACAATGAGCAGTTCTTC; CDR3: CASSPGTSSYNEQFF
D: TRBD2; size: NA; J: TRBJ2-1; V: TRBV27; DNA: TGTGCCAGCAGTCCAATAGCGGGCACCTACAATGAGCAGTTCTTC; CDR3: CASSPIAGTYNEQFF
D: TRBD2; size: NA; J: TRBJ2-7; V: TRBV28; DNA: TGTGCCAGCAGTTTCCAGGCCAAGACTAGCGGGAGAGGGAACGAGCAGTACTTC; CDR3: CASSFQAKTSGRGNEQYF
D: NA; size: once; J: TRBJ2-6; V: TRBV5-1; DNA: TGCGCCAGCAGCTTGGATAGGGTGGGTAACTCTGGGGCCAACGTCCTGACTTTC; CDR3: CASSLDRVGNSGANVLTF
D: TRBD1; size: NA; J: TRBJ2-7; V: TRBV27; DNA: TGTGCCAGCAGTTTATACGACAGGGCCCCCTACGAGCAGTACTTC; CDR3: CASSLYDRAPYEQYF
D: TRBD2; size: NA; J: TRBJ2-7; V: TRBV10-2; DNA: TGCGCCAGCGTAGGACTAGCGGGAGTATGGGAGCAGTACTTC; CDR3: CASVGLAGVWEQYF
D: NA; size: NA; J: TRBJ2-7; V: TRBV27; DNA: TGTGCCAGCAGTTTGGAGGGCTCCTACGAGCAGTACTTC; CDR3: CASSLEGSYEQYF
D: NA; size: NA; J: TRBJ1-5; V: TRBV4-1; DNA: TGCGCCAGCAGCCAAGGGGAGGGAACGCAGCCCCAGCATTTT; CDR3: CASSQGEGTQPQHF
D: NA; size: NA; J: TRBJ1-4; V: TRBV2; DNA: TGTGCCAGCAGTGGTGAAAAACTGTTTTTT; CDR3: CASSGEKLFF
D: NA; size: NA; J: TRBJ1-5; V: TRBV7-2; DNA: TGTGCCAGCAGCTTAGCGCATCCATCCGGGCCCCAGCATTTT; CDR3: CASSLAHPSGPQHF
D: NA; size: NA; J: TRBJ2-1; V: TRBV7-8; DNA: TGTGCCAGCAGCCGTCCCCGGGTCCACTCCTACAATGAGCAGTTCTTC; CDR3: CASSRPRVHSYNEQFF
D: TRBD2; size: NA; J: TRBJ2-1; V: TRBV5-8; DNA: TGTGCCAGCAGTATAATAGCGGGAGTGCAGTTCTTC; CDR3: CASSIIAGVQFF
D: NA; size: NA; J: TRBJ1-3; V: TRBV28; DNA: TGTGCCAGCGCCGGGGACGGGATAGACTCTGGAAACACCATATATTTT; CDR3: CASAGDGIDSGNTIYF
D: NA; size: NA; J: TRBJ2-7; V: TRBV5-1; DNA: TGCGCCAGCAGCTTGTTTGGGACCTACGAGCAGTACTTC; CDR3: CASSLFGTYEQYF
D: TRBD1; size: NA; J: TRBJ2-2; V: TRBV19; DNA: TGTGCCAGTAGTATATGGGGACAGGGGTTCGGGGAGCTGTTTTTT; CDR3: CASSIWGQGFGELFF
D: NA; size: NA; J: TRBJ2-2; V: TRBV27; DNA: TGTGCCAGCAGTTTTGCGACGGTGAAGGGCGGGGAGCTGTTTTTT; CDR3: CASSFATVKGGELFF
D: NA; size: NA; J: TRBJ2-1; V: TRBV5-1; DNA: TGCGCCAGCAGCTTGGTGGGACGCGGATCGCGTGAGCAGTTCTTC; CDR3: CASSLVGRGSREQFF
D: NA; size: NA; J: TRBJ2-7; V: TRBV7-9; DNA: TGTGCCAGCAGACCTTCCGCAGGGAAGATCGAGCAGTACTTC; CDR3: CASRPSAGKIEQYF
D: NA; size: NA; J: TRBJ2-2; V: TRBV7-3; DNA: TGTGCCAGCAGCTTAAGGCCCCCCCTTAGTGGGACCGGGGAGCTGTTTTTT; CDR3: CASSLRPPLSGTGELFF
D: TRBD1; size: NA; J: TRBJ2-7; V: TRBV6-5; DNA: TGTGCCAGCAGTTACGCTGACAGGGATGCCTACGAGCAGTACTTC; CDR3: CASSYADRDAYEQYF